This TCR beta chain is from a study of response to subunit inactivated influenza vaccine. Overall study findings and caveats: The authors proposed limited new T cell recruitment per seasonal influenza vaccination.

Concerning this clonotype itself: Its matching antigen is unknown.

TCRdb itself ran the RT-PCR reads through MiXCR, one entry per CDR3 protein. The sample consists of around 650,000 distinct CDR3 sequences, around 14% of them appearing once. V gave up 2 bases and J gave up 4 bases, with 3 bases separating them. The germline V gene has CDR1 WSHSY and CDR2 SAAADI. The CDR3 length is 12 residues. Sequenced here: PBMCs from blood, sampled approximately 12 days after vaccination. The clonotype originates from a man aged 50-59 years who received an inactivated influenza vaccine. This rearrangement joins TRBV10-2 to TRBJ2-1; no clear D gene. CDR3 DNA: TGCGCCAGCAGTGAGATGTACAATGAGCAGTTCTTC. It yields the protein CASSEMYNEQFF.